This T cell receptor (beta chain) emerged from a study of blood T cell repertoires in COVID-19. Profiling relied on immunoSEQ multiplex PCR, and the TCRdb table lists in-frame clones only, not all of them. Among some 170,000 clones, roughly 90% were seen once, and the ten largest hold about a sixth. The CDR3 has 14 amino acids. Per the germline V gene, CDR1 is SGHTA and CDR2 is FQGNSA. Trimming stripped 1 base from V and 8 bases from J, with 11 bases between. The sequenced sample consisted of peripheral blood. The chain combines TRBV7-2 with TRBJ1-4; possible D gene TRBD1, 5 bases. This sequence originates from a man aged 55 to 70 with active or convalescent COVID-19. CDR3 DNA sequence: TGTGCCAGCAGCTTAGTGGGGGGAAGCGAAAAACTGTTTTTT. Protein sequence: CASSLVGGSEKLFF.